A selection of T cell receptor beta chains follows, all from one sample in a study of PD-1 blockade in classical Hodgkin lymphoma. Profiling relied on immunoSEQ multiplex PCR, and the TCRdb table lists in-frame clones only, not all of them. The sample holds some 43,000 clones, roughly 86% seen once. The material was peripheral blood mononuclear cells (PBMCs), obtained before the second cycle of nivolumab. These receptors were taken from a human donor with classical Hodgkin lymphoma. Each CDR3 is given with its conserved first and last residue. Each record gives: D gene, clone size, V gene, J gene, CDR3 protein, CDR3 DNA. D genes are given only for firm matches. Expanded clones are given a class, and other clones once, few, many or no size at all.

>TRBD2|.|TRBV28|TRBJ2-1
CASSSGTSESYNEQFF
TGTGCCAGCAGTTCCGGGACTAGCGAATCCTACAATGAGCAGTTCTTC
>TRBD2|.|TRBV6-5|TRBJ2-7
CASRITSGSSYEQYF
TGTGCCAGCAGAATCACTAGCGGGAGCTCCTACGAGCAGTACTTC
>TRBD1|.|TRBV5-8|TRBJ2-7
CASSHPGTGGSEQYF
TGTGCCAGCAGCCACCCCGGGACAGGGGGCTCCGAGCAGTACTTC
>TRBD1|.|TRBV27|TRBJ1-2
CASSDRGLDGYTF
TGTGCCAGCAGCGACAGGGGTTTGGATGGCTACACCTTC
>TRBD1|.|TRBV6-1|TRBJ1-5
CASHRDRGNQPQHF
TGTGCCAGCCACAGGGACAGGGGCAATCAGCCCCAGCATTTT
>TRBD2|.|TRBV5-8|TRBJ2-2
CASSLSLAGAGELFF
TGTGCCAGCAGCTTAAGCCTAGCGGGAGCCGGGGAGCTGTTTTTT
>TRBD1|.|TRBV7-7|TRBJ2-5
CASSTGTGIETQYF
TGTGCCAGCAGCACCGGGACAGGGATCGAGACCCAGTACTTC
>TRBD2|.|TRBV11-2|TRBJ2-5
CASSLDRGGQETQYF
TGTGCCAGCAGCTTAGATCGGGGGGGCCAAGAGACCCAGTACTTC
>TRBD2|.|TRBV6-1|TRBJ2-7
CASSGTSLTHEQYF
TGTGCCAGCAGCGGGACTAGCCTTACCCACGAGCAGTACTTC
>.|.|TRBV5-1|TRBJ1-2
CASSLADGYYGYTF
TGCGCCAGCAGCTTGGCCGACGGTTACTATGGCTACACCTTC
>TRBD1|once|TRBV19|TRBJ1-1
CASSNRQGNTEAFF
TGTGCCAGTAGTAACCGACAGGGAAACACTGAAGCTTTCTTT
>TRBD1|.|TRBV28|TRBJ1-4
CASSSPGGSATNEKLFF
TGTGCCAGCAGTTCCCCAGGGGGATCCGCAACTAATGAAAAACTGTTTTTT
>TRBD2|.|TRBV4-3|TRBJ2-1
CASSQDPSSGVARYNEQFF
TGCGCCAGCAGCCAAGACCCCTCTAGCGGGGTTGCCCGTTACAATGAGCAGTTCTTC
>TRBD1|.|TRBV27|TRBJ2-7
CASSTPGTGSYEQYF
TGTGCCAGCAGCACTCCCGGGACAGGCTCCTACGAGCAGTACTTC
>TRBD1|once|TRBV5-1|TRBJ2-7
CASSLEGQAPYEQYF
TGCGCCAGCAGCTTGGAGGGACAGGCCCCCTACGAGCAGTACTTC
>.|once|TRBV28|TRBJ2-4
CASSLPGTAKNIQYF
TGTGCCAGCAGTTTACCAGGTACAGCCAAAAACATTCAGTACTTC
>.|.|TRBV6-1|TRBJ1-2
CASSLGDPYGYTF
TGTGCCAGCAGCCTAGGTGATCCCTATGGCTACACCTTC
>.|.|TRBV19|TRBJ1-5
CASSIGVEGRSNQPQHF
TGTGCCAGTAGTATAGGCGTAGAGGGAAGGAGCAATCAGCCCCAGCATTTT
>TRBD2|once|TRBV11-2|TRBJ2-7
CASSLGPPSGTDYEQYF
TGTGCCAGCAGCTTGGGGCCTCCTAGCGGGACCGACTACGAGCAGTACTTC
>.|.|TRBV28|TRBJ1-3
CASSLKGSSGNTIYF
TGTGCCAGCAGTCTAAAGGGCAGCTCTGGAAACACCATATATTTT
>.|.|TRBV2|TRBJ2-1
CASSAFGQNEQFF
TGTGCCAGCAGTGCTTTCGGGCAGAATGAGCAGTTCTTC
>TRBD1|few|TRBV27|TRBJ2-7
CASSLSQLQGYEQYF
TGTGCCAGCAGTTTATCCCAGCTACAGGGGTACGAGCAGTACTTC
>.|.|TRBV6-4|TRBJ2-3
CASSDSDTQYF
TGTGCCAGCAGTGATTCAGATACGCAGTATTTT
>.|.|TRBV15|TRBJ2-7
CATSRVKGESDEQYF
TGTGCCACCAGCAGAGTAAAGGGTGAATCCGACGAGCAGTACTTC
>TRBD2|.|TRBV2|TRBJ2-7
CATRRGDEQYF
TGTGCCACCCGTCGGGGGGACGAGCAGTACTTC
>.|.|TRBV27|TRBJ2-7
CASSLGSQISYEQYF
TGTGCCAGCAGTTTAGGTAGCCAGATCTCCTACGAGCAGTACTTC
>.|.|TRBV15|TRBJ1-1
CATMEGLGNTEAFF
TGTGCCACAATGGAGGGGTTGGGGAACACTGAAGCTTTCTTT
>TRBD2|few|TRBV2|TRBJ2-2
CASTKEASGGRTGELFF
TGTGCCAGCACCAAAGAGGCTAGCGGGGGTAGGACCGGGGAGCTGTTTTTT
>TRBD2|.|TRBV29-1|TRBJ2-1
CSVPGVPAGGFEGYNEQFF
TGCAGCGTCCCCGGAGTCCCAGCGGGAGGGTTCGAGGGCTACAATGAGCAGTTCTTC
>.|.|TRBV18|TRBJ1-3
CASSPGQSSGNTIYF
TGTGCCAGCTCACCGGGACAATCCTCTGGAAACACCATATATTTT
>TRBD2|.|TRBV5-1|TRBJ2-3
CASSLRSGRAEEQYF
TGCGCCAGCAGCTTGCGGAGCGGGAGGGCAGAAGAGCAGTATTTT
>.|.|TRBV6-5|TRBJ1-5
CASSIDRSQPQHF
TGTGCCAGCAGTATCGACAGGTCTCAGCCCCAGCATTTT
>.|.|TRBV4-2|TRBJ2-3
CASSQGGGGSNTDTQYF
TGTGCCAGCAGCCAAGGTGGCGGGGGCTCGAACACAGATACGCAGTATTTT
>.|.|TRBV29-1|TRBJ2-3
CSVERLTTDTQYF
TGCAGCGTTGAGAGGCTCACCACAGATACGCAGTATTTT
>.|.|TRBV5-1|TRBJ1-1
CASSLEGSGTEAFF
TGCGCCAGCAGCTTGGAAGGGTCAGGGACTGAAGCTTTCTTT
>.|.|TRBV12-5|TRBJ2-3
CASPFTEIGTRTDTQYF
TGTGCTAGTCCCTTCACGGAAATAGGGACTCGCACAGATACGCAGTATTTT
>TRBD2|.|TRBV29-1|TRBJ2-1
CSVEGLAGSYNEQFF
TGCAGCGTTGAGGGACTAGCGGGTTCCTACAATGAGCAGTTCTTC
>TRBD1|.|TRBV7-3|TRBJ2-3
CASSLGQGATDTQYF
TGTGCCAGCAGCCTTGGACAGGGGGCTACAGATACGCAGTATTTT
>.|.|TRBV7-8|TRBJ1-1
CASSSRKGRATEAFF
TGTGCCAGCAGCTCCCGTAAAGGGAGGGCCACTGAAGCTTTCTTT
>.|.|TRBV13|TRBJ2-5
CASSSTPTETQYF
TGTGCCAGCAGCTCAACTCCGACAGAGACCCAGTACTTC
>.|.|TRBV6-6|TRBJ2-6
CASSYYRTLGANVLTF
TGTGCCAGCAGTTACTATCGGACCCTTGGGGCCAACGTCCTGACTTTC
>.|once|TRBV9|TRBJ2-5
CASSVDYETQYF
TGTGCCAGCAGCGTAGATTATGAGACCCAGTACTTC
>.|.|TRBV6-5|TRBJ2-7
CASSRVGVDEQYF
TGTGCCAGCAGCAGGGTCGGGGTCGACGAGCAGTACTTC
>TRBD1|.|TRBV27|TRBJ1-1
CASSRTGGVGNTEAFF
TGTGCCAGCAGCAGGACAGGAGGGGTGGGGAACACTGAAGCTTTCTTT
>TRBD2|once|TRBV9|TRBJ2-7
CASSGSGVGGSYEQYF
TGTGCCAGCAGCGGGAGCGGGGTCGGGGGGTCCTACGAGCAGTACTTC
>.|.|TRBV14|TRBJ1-1
CASSRQMRNTEAFF
TGTGCCAGCAGTCGACAGATGCGGAACACTGAAGCTTTCTTT
>.|.|TRBV7-7|TRBJ2-7
CASSLAFGFSYEQYF
TGTGCCAGCAGCTTAGCTTTCGGATTCTCCTACGAGCAGTACTTC
>.|.|TRBV28|TRBJ2-7
CASRDYEQYF
TGTGCCAGCAGGGACTACGAGCAGTACTTC
>.|.|TRBV7-2|TRBJ1-2
CASSVSYRAVNYGYTF
TGTGCCAGCAGCGTCTCCTACCGGGCCGTCAACTATGGCTACACCTTC